What follows are 5 T cell receptor beta chains derived from one specimen sequenced in a study of shared clonotypes between healthy human individuals. Clones were sequenced by immunoSEQ multiplex PCR, and TCRdb holds only the in-frame ones, with some missing. The repertoire holds approximately 500,000 clones, with approximately 78% as singletons. Sequenced: PBMCs. The receptors here all came from a woman aged 40-49 years in good health. Some clones in this sample may be carry-over from other donors' samples.

The V gene is TRBV27, the J gene TRBJ2-2; 13 nucleotides agree with TRBD2. CDR3 length equals 16 residues. The V segment lost 8 bases and the J segment 1 base; nucleotides outside the gene matches: 4. Germline assignment: CDR1 MNHEY and CDR2 SMNVEV (reference sequence). This CDR3 reads CASSRLAGGNTGELFF. The CDR3, as DNA: TGTGCCAGCTCGAGACTAGCGGGGGGGAACACCGGGGAGCTGTTTTTT.

The chain couples TRBV9 to TRBJ2-1, with 10 bases that match TRBD2. Trimming cost V 0 bases and J 9 bases; bases outside gene matches: 6. The V gene's germline CDR1 is SGDLS and CDR2 YYNGEE. There are 15 residues in the CDR3. CDR3 nucleotides: TGTGCCAGCAGCGTAGGGGCTAGCGGGAGCGGTGAGCAGTTCTTC. Protein product: CASSVGASGSGEQFF.

This chain connects TRBV18 to TRBJ2-7; TRBD2 aligns across 11 bases. Trimming cost V 3 bases and J 2 bases; bases outside gene matches: 3. The CDR3 runs 15 residues. Germline assignment: CDR1 KGHSH and CDR2 LQKENI. CDR3 sequence: CASSPGLAVTYEQYF. CDR3 nucleotides: TGTGCCAGCTCACCGGGACTAGCGGTTACCTACGAGCAGTACTTC.

The chain links TRBV6-1 to TRBJ1-2, with D uncertain. This CDR3 has 13 amino acids. Trimming shortened V by 5 bases and J by 2 bases, and 9 bases separated the two germline ends. Germline V gene data show CDR1 as MNHNS and CDR2 as SASEGT. DNA for the CDR3: TGTGCCAGCAGTCGAATTGCGAACTATGGCTACACCTTC. It yields the protein CASSRIANYGYTF.

The CDR3 region is CASSESGTAPLFGYTF. CDR3 coding DNA: TGCGCCAGCAGTGAGTCCGGGACGGCCCCATTGTTTGGCTACACCTTC. The V and J genes are TRBV10-1 and TRBJ1-2; TRBD1 is a possible D gene (5 bases). CDR1 is WNHNN, CDR2 SYGVQD, per germline (reference sequence). With 0 bases removed from V and 7 bases from J, the gap between germline ends came to 18 bases. The CDR3 covers 16 residues.